This passage covers 22 T cell receptor beta chains from one sample sequenced in a study of T-cell memory formation after mild COVID-19 (dated by TCRdb to the early 2020s). Library creation used 5' RACE. Sequencing used an Illumina NovaSeq 6000. TCRdb reanalyzed the raw reads on its own, using fastp at Q25 for trimming and MiXCR for clone calling, and kept in-frame beta chains. Rows are unified per CDR3 protein, each entry keeping the most common DNA and genes. In this sample the table shows roughly 28,000 distinct CDR3 sequences, roughly 12% of which occur a single time. Of the sample, 12% to 15% is held by the ten largest clones. Sequenced sample: PBMCs or a T cell subset sorted from them (not recorded which). The receptors were gathered from an adult woman who had mild COVID-19 (a few samples of this study predate the infection). The sample titles of this study are shuffled in the database, so cell type and time point are left out; the donor was told from shared clones.

This clonotype occurred many times. The V call is TRBV4-1, the J call TRBJ2-7; 9 bases align to TRBD1. The CDR3 sequence is 14 residues long. Unmatched junction bases numbered 1, after V lost 4 bases and J lost 0 bases. CDR1 is MGHRA and CDR2 is YSYEKL in the germline V gene. Here the CDR3 reads CASSPTGGSYEQYF. The DNA for the CDR3 is TGCGCCAGCAGCCCGACAGGGGGCTCCTACGAGCAGTACTTC.

This clonotype was found many times. V usage is TRBV15 and J usage is TRBJ1-5; tentative D call: TRBD1 (6 bases). CDR3 length equals 15 residues. Trimming cost V 4 bases and J 0 bases, with 10 bases left between them. Germline values: CDR1 LNHNV, CDR2 YYDKDF (reference sequence). Written as DNA, the CDR3 is TGTGCCACCAGCAAACGGACAGTTAGCAATCAGCCCCAGCATTTT. It yields the protein CATSKRTVSNQPQHF.

This clonotype was seen repeatedly, ten times or more. The chain has TRBV7-6 and TRBJ2-1, with 9 positions matching TRBD2. Germline V gene sequence: CDR1 SGHVS, CDR2 FNYEAQ. Losses at the gene ends were 1 base for V and 5 bases for J; bases not matched to a gene: 3. The CDR3 consists of 15 residues. The CDR3 bases are TGTGCCAGCAGCTTAGGGTGGACTAGCGACAATGAGCAGTTCTTC. This translates into CASSLGWTSDNEQFF.

This clonotype counts as medium-sized. The V call is TRBV12-3 or TRBV12-4, the J call TRBJ2-7; 7 bases agree with TRBD2. The CDR3 sequence is 16 residues long. V trimming: 6 bases; J trimming: 1 base; junction bases outside the gene matches: 12. The CDR3 here is CASSSGLAAASYEQYF. The CDR3 region has the DNA TGTGCCAGCAGCTCCGGTCTAGCGGCAGCATCCTACGAGCAGTACTTC.

This clonotype came up many times. The V and J genes are TRBV6-5 and TRBJ2-3, with D hard to call. Trimming shortened V by 4 bases and J by 3 bases, and 8 bases separated the two germline ends. CDR3 length: 13 amino acids. From germline, CDR1 is MNHEY and CDR2 SVGAGI. The DNA for the CDR3 is TGTGCCAGCAGTTCGTTTATGACAGATACGCAGTATTTT. The encoded protein is CASSSFMTDTQYF.

This clonotype has ten or more counts. This chain links TRBV7-9 with TRBJ2-7; either TRBD1 or TRBD2 may supply D (7 bases each). The CDR3 extends over 16 amino acids. The germline CDR1 and CDR2 sequences are SEHNR and FQNEAQ (reference sequence). V was cut by 0 bases and J by 5 bases, with 17 bases left in between. In DNA form, the CDR3 reads TGTGCCAGCAGCTTAGCGCAGGGGGGGGCAGGAAACGAGCAGTACTTC. Translating gives CASSLAQGGAGNEQYF.

This clonotype was picked up many times. The rearrangement uses TRBV18 and TRBJ2-7, with TRBD2 identical over 10 bases. The CDR3 is made up of 16 amino acids. In germline, CDR1 is KGHSH, CDR2 LQKENI. The V and J ends lost 3 bases and 4 bases, in that order; junction bases with no gene match: 9. In DNA, the CDR3 is TGTGCCAGCTCACCCCCCGGGACTAGCGTCCTGTACGAGCAGTACTTC. Protein: CASSPPGTSVLYEQYF.

The chain uses TRBV5-1 and TRBJ2-1; D uncertain. V was trimmed by 4 bases and J by 6 bases, leaving 8 bases between them. The CDR3 extends over 12 amino acids. Germline-derived CDR1 and CDR2 are SGHRS and YFSETQ. The CDR3, as DNA: TGCGCCAGCAGCCTCAGTAGCAATGAGCAGTTCTTC. Protein product: CASSLSSNEQFF.

At least ten counts were recorded for this clonotype. V usage is TRBV12-3 or TRBV12-4 and J usage is TRBJ2-1, with 9 nucleotides matching TRBD2. This CDR3 has 14 amino acids. V gave up 9 bases and J gave up 2 bases; unmatched junction bases: 5. The CDR3 DNA is TGTGCCAGTCTCCTAGCGGGGCCCTACAATGAGCAGTTCTTC. Residues: CASLLAGPYNEQFF.

This clonotype appeared many times. The chain joins TRBV12-3 or TRBV12-4 to TRBJ1-1; perhaps TRBD1 as D (6 bases). The CDR3 extends over 13 amino acids. Trimming stripped 7 bases from V and 2 bases from J, with 11 bases between. CDR3 in amino acids: CASTRGLNTEAFF. CDR3 sequence (DNA): TGTGCCAGCACTAGGGGGTTAAACACTGAAGCTTTCTTT.

This clonotype was found many times. The V gene is TRBV7-2, the J gene TRBJ2-7; D remains ambiguous. Trimming cost V 5 bases and J 3 bases, with 11 bases left between them. The CDR3 has 13 residues. Germline V gives CDR1 SGHTA, CDR2 FQGNSA. The CDR3 protein is CASSPGRDYEQYF. CDR3 DNA sequence: TGTGCCAGCAGCCCCGGACGAGACTACGAGCAGTACTTC.

J is TRBJ2-2 and V is TRBV2; D is unresolved. Looked up from germline, CDR1 is SNHLY and CDR2 is FYNNEI. V lost 4 bases, J lost 0 bases, and 12 bases lay in between. This CDR3 comprises 16 residues. CDR3 amino acids: CASSVKHLSNTGELFF. The DNA for the CDR3 is TGTGCCAGCAGTGTAAAACACCTTTCGAACACCGGGGAGCTGTTTTTT.

This clonotype was detected ten times or more. The chain recombines TRBV30 with TRBJ2-2; D may be TRBD1 (6 bases). CDR1 and CDR2 (germline): GTSNPN, SVGIG (reference sequence). The CDR3 runs to 15 residues. Trimming took off 5 bases at V and 5 bases at J, with 18 bases between the two ends. The CDR3 protein is CAWVPQGRRTGELFF. The DNA for the CDR3 is TGTGCCTGGGTGCCACAGGGAAGGAGGACCGGGGAGCTGTTTTTT.

This clonotype is judged medium-sized. The rearrangement joins TRBV7-2 to TRBJ2-1; D ambiguous. In germline, CDR1 is SGHTA, CDR2 FQGNSA. The CDR3 is made up of 15 amino acids. Deletions cut 1 base from V and 5 bases from J, with 12 bases between. CDR3 in DNA: TGTGCCAGCAGCTTAGTTGGCGGAAACGACAATGAGCAGTTCTTC. Its translation: CASSLVGGNDNEQFF.

This clonotype was counted ten times or more. The chain links TRBV9 to TRBJ1-5; a possible D gene is TRBD1 (5 bases). V shed 4 bases and J shed 1 base, with 12 bases lying between them. CDR1 and CDR2 (germline): SGDLS, YYNGEE. The CDR3 is made up of 15 amino acids. The CDR3 is CASSPGTVSNQPQHF. The DNA for the CDR3 is TGTGCCAGCAGCCCCGGGACGGTGAGCAATCAGCCCCAGCATTTT.

The sample holds many counts of this clonotype. The gene calls are TRBV7-2 and TRBJ1-6; D remains unclear. Germline V gives CDR1 SGHTA, CDR2 FQGNSA. CDR3 size: 13 residues. Trimming cost V 8 bases and J 3 bases, with 8 bases left between them. CDR3 in amino acids: CASSGNYNSPLHF. CDR3 DNA sequence: TGTGCCAGCTCGGGCAACTATAATTCACCCCTCCACTTT.

This clonotype was detected many times. This CDR3 reads CASSSPVGSEQFF. In DNA, the CDR3 is TGTGCCAGCAGTTCCCCCGTTGGGAGCGAGCAGTTCTTC. The genes are TRBV27 and TRBJ2-1, with D possibly TRBD2 on 5 matching bases. V was pared by 4 bases and J by 10 bases, with 14 bases between. The germline CDR1 and CDR2 sequences are MNHEY and SMNVEV (reference sequence). The CDR3 has 13 amino acids.

The chain employs TRBV6-5 and TRBJ2-1; no clear D gene. V was shortened by 0 bases and J by 9 bases, with 12 bases between the two germline ends. This CDR3 spans 14 amino acids. Germline loops: CDR1 MNHEY, CDR2 SVGAGI. The CDR3 is CASSYSTEPGEQFF. DNA of the CDR3: TGTGCCAGCAGTTACTCGACTGAACCGGGTGAGCAGTTCTTC.

As regards this clonotype: A much larger clone lies one base from this, so it may be a read error. The chain uses TRBV7-2 and TRBJ1-6; 7 nucleotides agree with TRBD1. The length of the CDR3 is 16 residues. Germline V gene lookup returns CDR1 SGHTA and CDR2 FQGNSA. The CDR3 region is CASRLAPGQPHSPLHF. Here the CDR3 DNA reads TGTGCCAGCAGATTAGCGCCGGGACAGCCACATTCACCCCTCCACTTT.

This clonotype was counted at least ten times. This chain joins TRBV20-1 and TRBJ2-3; D is perhaps TRBD2 (7 bases). The germline CDR1 and CDR2 sequences are DFQATT and SNEGSKA (reference sequence). The CDR3 is made up of 17 amino acids. Trimming took 0 bases from V and 2 from J, leaving 18 bases between them. The CDR3 sequence is CSARDRKGGRTTDTQYF. CDR3 DNA: TGCAGTGCTAGAGATCGGAAGGGGGGGCGGACCACAGATACGCAGTATTTT.

This clonotype showed up many times. The rearrangement uses TRBV5-1 and TRBJ2-7, with 7 bases matching TRBD1. The CDR3 runs 15 residues. J was trimmed by 6 bases and V by 3 bases; bases with no gene match: 12. The germline gives CDR1 SGHRS, CDR2 YFSETQ. Here the CDR3 reads CASSWGTAHYGEQYF. The DNA for the CDR3 is TGCGCCAGCAGCTGGGGGACAGCCCATTATGGCGAGCAGTACTTC.

This clonotype was counted ten times or more. This chain uses TRBV9 with TRBJ2-5; no clear D. CDR3 size: 15 residues. V dropped 0 bases and J dropped 0 bases, with 9 bases sitting between them. CDR1 SGDLS and CDR2 YYNGEE come from the germline V gene. CDR3 residues: CASSVGTMYQETQYF. DNA of the CDR3: TGTGCCAGCAGCGTAGGGACCATGTACCAAGAGACCCAGTACTTC.